The present entry profiles one T cell receptor beta chain with its context. Sequenced by immunoSEQ multiplex PCR; TCRdb stores in-frame clones only, minus some. Of some 100,000 clones listed, roughly four fifths are singletons. The data are from a study of radiation and T cells in renal cell carcinoma. This sample's time point: baseline pretreatment blood. Noted treatment: 15 Gy SBRT to primary tumor, nephrectomy 4 weeks later. This renal cell carcinoma was of the clear cell type. Trimming took off 5 bases at V and 13 bases at J, with 15 bases between the two ends. This CDR3 has 11 amino acids. Germline V gives CDR1 SGHRS, CDR2 YFSETQ.

The chain uses TRBV5-1 and TRBJ2-5; D is ambiguous. The sample consisted of blood, taken from a patient whose treatment included radiotherapy and nephrectomy. This receptor was identified in a man aged 55 to 70 with renal cell carcinoma. This chain's CDR3 is CASRGPQEMYF. The CDR3 nucleotides are TGCGCCAGCAGAGGTCCCCAAGAAATGTACTTC.